This TCR beta chain emerged from a study of tumor-infiltrating lymphocytes in primary liver carcinoma. Comment on this clonotype: The CDR3 does not close with the conserved phenylalanine or tryptophan, likely indicating a read error.

CDR1 and CDR2 (germline): SGHAT, FQNNGV. The ends were cut back, 7 bases at V and 3 bases at J, with 21 bases in the middle. The CDR3 covers 16 residues. TCR beta cDNA was reverse-transcribed from approximately 0.45 ug of total RNA. The reaction used a constant-region primer and ProtoScript II reverse transcriptase. Three rounds of nested multiplex PCR with slightly modified ARM-PCR produced TCR beta libraries. Running 9 to 11 cycles apiece, the first two PCR rounds relied on TRBV1-TRBV30 forward primers together with a C-beta reverse primer. A single record per CDR3 protein comes from TCRdb applying MiXCR to the multiplex PCR reads. This sample has some 64,000 distinct CDR3 sequences; about 71% occur once, and the top ten carry around 44%. Between about 17 and 34 mg of unsorted bulk tissue served as the source from which RNA and DNA were co-extracted.

The sequence was obtained from a man aged 35-49 years with primary liver carcinoma and hepatitis B virus infection. The gene calls are TRBV11-2 and TRBJ2-5; a weak D match, TRBD1 (5 bases). Sequenced sample: liver tumor tissue from sampling region 4. The subset was: tumor region T4, right-lateral pole. The CDR3 loop is CASIQTPGWGKETQYL. CDR3 bases: TGTGCCAGCATCCAAACTCCTGGCTGGGGCAAAGAGACCCAGTACTTA.